The 10 T cell receptor beta chains reported below all come from one sample, sequenced in a study of blood T cells in healthy people across ages. Through a sample-barcoded 5' primer and a J-beta primer mix, a second PCR was run for roughly 6 to 11 cycles. TCRdb re-called the 5' RACE reads through MiXCR, storing one row per CDR3 protein. The table has about 510,000 distinct CDR3 sequences, about 27% seen once. These records were also assigned to another study, of T cells of mothers and their children.

Sequences were obtained from blood. The receptors originated from a boy aged 2 to 10 in good health.

Points on this clonotype: At one of its ends the junction is not consistent with the germline gene, which may arise from a read error. This chain uses TRBV15 with TRBJ1-2; no clear D. Germline V CDR1 and CDR2: LNHNV, YYDKDF (reference sequence). The CDR3 spans 12 residues. The CDR3 nucleotides read TGTGCCACCAGCAGAGATCAGGACCGTTCATACTTC. This codes for CATSRDQDRSYF. Filled out from reference TRBV15 and TRBJ1-2, the complete variable domain reads DAMVIQNPRYQVTQFGKPVTLSCSQTLNHNVMYWYQQKSSQAPKLLFHYYDKDFNNEADTPDNFQSRRPNTSFCFLDIRSPGLGDTAMYLCATSRDQDRSYFGSGTRLTVV.

This clonotype appeared a few times. The chain employs TRBV12-3 or TRBV12-4 and TRBJ1-1, with D possibly being TRBD1 (5 bases). Trimming took 5 bases from V and 7 from J, leaving 23 bases between them. The CDR3 loop spans 16 amino acids. The CDR3 DNA reads TGTGCCAGCAGTCCCTCATTTTCAGGGCGAATTCTTGAAGCTTTCTTT. Translated: CASSPSFSGRILEAFF.

The chain has TRBV7-2 and TRBJ2-5, with 7 bases aligning to TRBD1. CDR3 length equals 15 residues. Losses at the gene ends were 4 bases for V and 0 bases for J; bases not matched to a gene: 5. Germline V gene data show CDR1 as SGHTA and CDR2 as FQGNSA. CDR3 amino acids: CASSSRGTDQETQYF. The CDR3 region has the DNA TGTGCCAGCAGCTCTAGGGGGACAGACCAAGAGACCCAGTACTTC.

Only one count was recorded for this clonotype. V usage is TRBV20-1 and J usage is TRBJ1-4; D not certain. V gave up 0 bases and J gave up 7 bases, with 15 bases separating them. Germline V lookup: CDR1 DFQATT, CDR2 SNEGSKA (reference sequence). CDR3 length equals 15 residues. CDR3 in DNA: TGCAGTGCTAGAGATTTAGCGAAGTGGGGTGAAAAACTGTTTTTT. This sequence encodes CSARDLAKWGEKLFF.

The chain employs TRBV20-1 and TRBJ1-5; D is unclear. Germline V lookup: CDR1 DFQATT, CDR2 SNEGSKA (reference sequence). V was pared by 0 bases and J by 3 bases, with 9 bases between. The CDR3 covers 14 residues. CDR3 DNA sequence: TGCAGTGCTAGAGAGGGCAGTGTCAATCAGCCCCAGCATTTT. Its translation is CSAREGSVNQPQHF.

The chain has TRBV20-1 and TRBJ2-7; D is undetermined. The J call may be incorrect, as the DNA end agrees better with TRBJ2-1. The germline V gene encodes CDR1 DFQATT and CDR2 SNEGSKA (reference sequence). CDR3 size: 15 residues. CDR3 in DNA: TGCAGTGCTTCCCCCCCGGTTCGAAGGAACAATGAGCAGTTCTTC. Its translation: CSASPPVRRNNEQFF.

The chain is built from TRBV30 and TRBJ2-5; 12 bases line up with TRBD2. J gave up 4 bases and V 4 bases, and 10 bases lay outside the gene matches. This CDR3 is built from 16 residues. Germline V lookup: CDR1 GTSNPN, CDR2 SVGIG (reference sequence). CDR3 sequence (DNA): TGTGCCTGGACTAGCGGGGGGGCCATCTTTTCAGAGACCCAGTACTTC. Its protein is CAWTSGGAIFSETQYF.

This clonotype has ten or more counts. The V and J genes are TRBV24-1 and TRBJ2-5; a weak D match, TRBD2 (6 bases). The length of the CDR3 is 15 residues. Per the germline V gene, CDR1 is KGHDR and CDR2 is SFDVKD. V was clipped by 6 bases and J by 4 bases, with 17 bases between them. The CDR3 is CATSLLPRAGETQYF. CDR3 DNA sequence: TGTGCCACCAGTTTACTCCCTCGAGCGGGAGAGACCCAGTACTTC.

The chain joins TRBV18 to TRBJ2-5; a possible D gene is TRBD2 (6 bases). The CDR3 sequence is 16 residues long. Germline values: CDR1 KGHSH, CDR2 LQKENI. Trimming cost V 1 base and J 4 bases, with 16 bases left between them. The CDR3: CASSPLGGQDRETQYF. DNA for the CDR3: TGTGCCAGCTCACCACTAGGAGGGCAGGACCGAGAGACCCAGTACTTC.

The chain uses TRBV7-2 and TRBJ2-3; TRBD1 is a possible D gene (5 bases). The CDR3 runs to 12 residues. V gave up 5 bases and J gave up 5 bases, with 8 bases separating them. Looked up from germline, CDR1 is SGHTA and CDR2 is FQGNSA. CDR3 coding DNA: TGTGCCAGCAGCACCACAGGAGATACGCAGTATTTT. Translating it yields CASSTTGDTQYF.